This paragraph covers one TCR beta chain sequence. Antigen: not known. CDR3 size: 13 residues. Germline CDR1 reads SGHDT; CDR2 reads YYEEEE. These data come from a study of human CD8 memory T cell subsets. General observations from the study: The T cell repertoires of the stem-like memory and precursor exhausted subsets exhibited minimal overlap with one another. Among T cells, stem-like memory and precursor exhausted subsets showed similarly high diversity, unlike effector memory cells.

UMI-labeled 5' RACE was the method by which TCR beta libraries were made. TCRdb reprocessed the 5' RACE reads; each CDR3 protein has one entry and no DNA is given. This sample's table reports more than 10,000 distinct CDR3 sequences. This receptor was identified in a human donor in good health. V gene TRBV5-6 combines with J gene TRBJ1-1; TCRdb returns TRBD1, unconfirmable since there is no DNA. Sequencing used CD8+ stem-like memory T cells (TSCM and TCM) sorted from PBMCs. The subset is: stem-like memory CD8 T cells (TSTEM), CCR7+ PD-1- TIGIT-. The CDR3 is CASSLVPGTEAFF. Together with reference TRBV5-6 and TRBJ1-1, the CDR3 gives the full variable domain: DAGVTQSPTHLIKTRGQQVTLRCSPKSGHDTVSWYQQALGQGPQFIFQYYEEEERQRGNFPDRFSGHQFPNYSSELNVNALLLGDSALYLCASSLVPGTEAFFGQGTRLTVV.